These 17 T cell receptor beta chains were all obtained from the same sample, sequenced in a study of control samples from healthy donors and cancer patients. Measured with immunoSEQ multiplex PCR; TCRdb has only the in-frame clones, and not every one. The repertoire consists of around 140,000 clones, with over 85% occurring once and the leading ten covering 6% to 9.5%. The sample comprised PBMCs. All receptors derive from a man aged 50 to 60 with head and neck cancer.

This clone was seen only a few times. The CDR3 is CASSLGPGTGANVLTF. In nucleotides, the CDR3 is TGTGCCAGCAGCTTAGGACCAGGGACTGGGGCCAACGTCCTGACTTTC. The chain has TRBV11-1 and TRBJ2-6, with TRBD1 as a possible D gene (5 bases). CDR3 length: 16 residues. The V gene lost 1 base and the J gene lost 2 bases, with 9 bases spanning the gap. Germline-derived CDR1 and CDR2 are SGHAT and FQDESV (reference sequence).

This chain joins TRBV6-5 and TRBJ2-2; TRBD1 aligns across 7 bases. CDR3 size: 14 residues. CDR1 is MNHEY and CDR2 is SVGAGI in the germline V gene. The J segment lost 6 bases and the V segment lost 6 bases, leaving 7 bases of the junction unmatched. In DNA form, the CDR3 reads TGTGCCAGCAGCGACAGGGAGTCCCCCGGGGAGCTGTTTTTT. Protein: CASSDRESPGELFF.

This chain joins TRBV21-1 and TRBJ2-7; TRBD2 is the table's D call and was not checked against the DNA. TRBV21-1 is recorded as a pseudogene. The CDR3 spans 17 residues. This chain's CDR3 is CASSRRDLSLVCHEQYF. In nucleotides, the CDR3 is TGTGCCAGCAGCAGGCGGGACTTATCACTAGTTTGCCACGAGCAGTACTTC.

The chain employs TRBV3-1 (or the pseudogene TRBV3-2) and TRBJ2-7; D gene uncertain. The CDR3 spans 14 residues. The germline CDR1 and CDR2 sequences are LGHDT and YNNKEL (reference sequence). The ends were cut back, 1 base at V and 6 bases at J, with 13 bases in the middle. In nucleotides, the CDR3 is TGTGCCAGCAGCCAAGTCTTAACCGGACCCGAGCAGTACTTC. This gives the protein CASSQVLTGPEQYF.

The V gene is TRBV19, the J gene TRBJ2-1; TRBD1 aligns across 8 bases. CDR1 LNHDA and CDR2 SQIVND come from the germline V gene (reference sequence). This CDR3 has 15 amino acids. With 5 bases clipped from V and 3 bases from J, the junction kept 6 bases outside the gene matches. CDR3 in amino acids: CASSPLDRGYNEQFF. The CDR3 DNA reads TGTGCCAGTAGTCCCCTCGACAGGGGCTACAATGAGCAGTTCTTC.

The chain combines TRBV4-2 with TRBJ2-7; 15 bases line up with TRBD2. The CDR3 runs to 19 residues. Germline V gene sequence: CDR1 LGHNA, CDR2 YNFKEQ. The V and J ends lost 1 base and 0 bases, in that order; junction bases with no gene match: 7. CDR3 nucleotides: TGTGCCAGCAGCCAAGCCCTGGGACTAGCGGGAGGTTTCTCCTACGAGCAGTACTTC. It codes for CASSQALGLAGGFSYEQYF.

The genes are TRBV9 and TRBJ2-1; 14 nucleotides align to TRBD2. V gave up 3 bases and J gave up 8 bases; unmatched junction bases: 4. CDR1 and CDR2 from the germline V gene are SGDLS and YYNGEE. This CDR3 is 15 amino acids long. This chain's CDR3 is CASSEGTSGRDEQFF. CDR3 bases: TGTGCCAGCAGCGAGGGGACTAGCGGGAGAGATGAGCAGTTCTTC.

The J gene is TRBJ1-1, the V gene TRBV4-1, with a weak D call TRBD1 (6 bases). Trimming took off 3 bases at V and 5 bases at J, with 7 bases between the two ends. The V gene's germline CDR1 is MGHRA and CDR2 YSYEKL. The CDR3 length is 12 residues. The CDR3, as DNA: TGCGCCAGCAGCCATCAGGGGACTGAAGCTTTCTTT. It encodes CASSHQGTEAFF.

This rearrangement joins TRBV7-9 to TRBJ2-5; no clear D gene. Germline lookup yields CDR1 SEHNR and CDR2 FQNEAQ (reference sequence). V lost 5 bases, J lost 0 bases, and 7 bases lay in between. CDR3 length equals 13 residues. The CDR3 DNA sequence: TGTGCCAGCAGCAATCTGTACCAAGAGACCCAGTACTTC. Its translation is CASSNLYQETQYF.

The CDR3 region is CASSPLDSLYEQYF. CDR3 nucleotides: TGTGCCAGCAGTCCCTTGGACAGCCTCTACGAGCAGTACTTC. The J gene is TRBJ2-7, the V gene TRBV11-2, with a possible D match to TRBD1 (6 bases). In germline, CDR1 is SGHAT, CDR2 FQNNGV. CDR3 length: 14 residues. Trimming took 6 bases from V and 3 from J, leaving 15 bases between them.

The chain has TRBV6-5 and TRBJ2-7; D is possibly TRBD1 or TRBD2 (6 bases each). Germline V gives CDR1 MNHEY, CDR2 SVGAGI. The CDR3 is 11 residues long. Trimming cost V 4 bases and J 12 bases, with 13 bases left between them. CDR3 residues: CASSFGGPGYF. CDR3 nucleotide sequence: TGTGCCAGCAGTTTCGGGGGCCCGGGGTACTTC.

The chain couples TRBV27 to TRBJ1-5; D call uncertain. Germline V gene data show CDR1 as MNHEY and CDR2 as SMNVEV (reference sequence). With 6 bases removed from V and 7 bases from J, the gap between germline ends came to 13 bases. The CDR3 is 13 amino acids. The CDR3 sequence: CASRSGLAQPQHF. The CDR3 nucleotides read TGTGCCAGCAGGTCCGGACTGGCGCAGCCCCAGCATTTT.

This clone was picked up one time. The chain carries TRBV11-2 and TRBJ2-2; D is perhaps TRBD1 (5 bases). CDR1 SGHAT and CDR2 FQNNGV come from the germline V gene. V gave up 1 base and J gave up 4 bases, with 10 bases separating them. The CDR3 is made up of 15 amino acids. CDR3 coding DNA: TGTGCCAGCAGCTTAGGCCTCCAGGGCACCGGGGAGCTGTTTTTT. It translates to CASSLGLQGTGELFF.

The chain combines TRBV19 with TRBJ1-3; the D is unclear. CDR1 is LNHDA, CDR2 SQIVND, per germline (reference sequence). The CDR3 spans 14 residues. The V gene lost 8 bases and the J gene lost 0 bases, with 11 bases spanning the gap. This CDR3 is CASCGRSSGNTIYF. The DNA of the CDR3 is TGTGCCAGTTGCGGACGGAGCTCTGGAAACACCATATATTTT.

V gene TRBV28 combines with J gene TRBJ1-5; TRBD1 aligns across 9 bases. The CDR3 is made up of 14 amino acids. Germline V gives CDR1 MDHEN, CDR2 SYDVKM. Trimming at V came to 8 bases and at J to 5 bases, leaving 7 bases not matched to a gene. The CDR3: CASGADRGDQPQHF. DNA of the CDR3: TGTGCCAGCGGGGCGGACAGGGGTGATCAGCCCCAGCATTTT. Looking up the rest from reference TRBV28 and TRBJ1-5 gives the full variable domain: DVKVTQSSRYLVKRTGEKVFLECVQDMDHENMFWYRQDPGLGLRLIYFSYDVKMKEKGDIPEGYSVSREKKERFSLILESASTNQTSMYLCASGADRGDQPQHFGDGTRLSIL.

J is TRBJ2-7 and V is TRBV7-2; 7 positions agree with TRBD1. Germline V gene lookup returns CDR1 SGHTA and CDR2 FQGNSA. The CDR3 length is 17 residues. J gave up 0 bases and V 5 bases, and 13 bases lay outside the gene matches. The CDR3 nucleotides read TGTGCCAGCAGCCTGGATGGGTCTGGGACAGTCTCCTACGAGCAGTACTTC. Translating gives CASSLDGSGTVSYEQYF.

In DNA, the CDR3 is TGTGCCAGCAGCCGGGACAGCTACTATAGCAATCAGCCCCAGCATTTT. Translation gives CASSRDSYYSNQPQHF. The chain recombines TRBV28 with TRBJ1-5, with TRBD1 matching over 7 bases. The CDR3 is 16 amino acids. With V trimmed by 6 bases and J by 0 bases, 8 bases remained unmatched. Germline CDR1 is MDHEN and CDR2 is SYDVKM.